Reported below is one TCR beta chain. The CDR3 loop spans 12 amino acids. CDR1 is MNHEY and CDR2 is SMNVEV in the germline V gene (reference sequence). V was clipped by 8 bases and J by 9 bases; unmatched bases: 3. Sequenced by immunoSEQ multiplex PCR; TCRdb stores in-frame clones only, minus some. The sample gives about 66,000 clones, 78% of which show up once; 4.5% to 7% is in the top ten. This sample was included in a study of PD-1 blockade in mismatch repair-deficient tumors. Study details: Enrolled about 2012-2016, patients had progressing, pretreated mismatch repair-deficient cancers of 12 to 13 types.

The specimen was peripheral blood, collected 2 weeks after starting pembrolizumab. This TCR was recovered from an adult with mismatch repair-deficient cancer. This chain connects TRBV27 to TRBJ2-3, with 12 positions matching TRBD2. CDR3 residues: CASSTSGRTQYF. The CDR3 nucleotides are TGTGCCAGCTCGACTAGCGGGAGAACGCAGTATTTT.